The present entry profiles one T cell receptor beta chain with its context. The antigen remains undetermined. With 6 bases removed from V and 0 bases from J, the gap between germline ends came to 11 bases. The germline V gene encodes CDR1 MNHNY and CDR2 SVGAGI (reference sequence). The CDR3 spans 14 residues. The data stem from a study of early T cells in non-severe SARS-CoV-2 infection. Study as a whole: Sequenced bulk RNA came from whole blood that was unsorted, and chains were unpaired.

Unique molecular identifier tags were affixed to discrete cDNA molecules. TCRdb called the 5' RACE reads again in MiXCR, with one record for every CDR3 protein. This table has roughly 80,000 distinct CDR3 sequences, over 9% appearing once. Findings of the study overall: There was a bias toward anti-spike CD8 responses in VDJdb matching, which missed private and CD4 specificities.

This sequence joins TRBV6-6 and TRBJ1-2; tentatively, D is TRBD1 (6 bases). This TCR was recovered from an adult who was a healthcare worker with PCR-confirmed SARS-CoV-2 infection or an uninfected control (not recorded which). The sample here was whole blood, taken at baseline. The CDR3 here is CASSRQDPNYGYTF. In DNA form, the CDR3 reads TGTGCCAGCAGCCGACAGGACCCTAACTATGGCTACACCTTC.